This T cell receptor beta chain comes out of a study of T-cell reconstitution after alpha-beta-depleted transplantation in children listed by TCRdb under 2016. Regarding the study in general: The study quantitatively tracked T-cell immune reconstitution after TCRalphabeta/CD19-depleted allogeneic hematopoietic cell transplantation in children using TCR repertoire profiling.

Receptor amplification or capture employed PCR. The run used an Illumina HiSeq 2500. To normalize quantification of the TCRbeta repertoire, the TCR libraries were built with molecular barcoding that relied on unique molecular identifiers. TCRdb took the public reads, trimmed them with fastp at Q25, ran MiXCR for clone calling and kept in-frame beta chains. Entries are consolidated by CDR3 protein sequence, retaining the most common genes and DNA. The sample table records a few hundred thousand distinct CDR3 sequences; about a sixth of these occur just once. The top ten constitute approximately 3% of the sample. This clonotype has just a few counts. Its binding antigen is unknown. No much larger clone is present one base from it, and per-base qualities are unavailable. The sample in question was PBMCs from the stem cell graft donor, obtained from the stem cell graft. The sequence was collected from a human donor who donated a stem cell graft to a child with acute lymphoblastic leukemia.

Here the CDR3 is given as CASSLFEAFNTEAFF. The nucleotide sequence reads TGTGCCAGCAGTTTATTCGAGGCTTTCAACACTGAAGCTTTCTTT. The chain is assembled from TRBV27 and TRBJ1-1; the D gene is unclear. The CDR3 numbers 15 residues from cysteine through phenylalanine. Only the CDR3 part of the read is kept: 45 bases, read in frame from the first base. The germline V gene (reference sequence) gives CDR1 as MNHEY and CDR2 as SMNVEV. V and J are truncated by 1 base and 2 bases respectively, leaving an intervening sequence of 11 bases.